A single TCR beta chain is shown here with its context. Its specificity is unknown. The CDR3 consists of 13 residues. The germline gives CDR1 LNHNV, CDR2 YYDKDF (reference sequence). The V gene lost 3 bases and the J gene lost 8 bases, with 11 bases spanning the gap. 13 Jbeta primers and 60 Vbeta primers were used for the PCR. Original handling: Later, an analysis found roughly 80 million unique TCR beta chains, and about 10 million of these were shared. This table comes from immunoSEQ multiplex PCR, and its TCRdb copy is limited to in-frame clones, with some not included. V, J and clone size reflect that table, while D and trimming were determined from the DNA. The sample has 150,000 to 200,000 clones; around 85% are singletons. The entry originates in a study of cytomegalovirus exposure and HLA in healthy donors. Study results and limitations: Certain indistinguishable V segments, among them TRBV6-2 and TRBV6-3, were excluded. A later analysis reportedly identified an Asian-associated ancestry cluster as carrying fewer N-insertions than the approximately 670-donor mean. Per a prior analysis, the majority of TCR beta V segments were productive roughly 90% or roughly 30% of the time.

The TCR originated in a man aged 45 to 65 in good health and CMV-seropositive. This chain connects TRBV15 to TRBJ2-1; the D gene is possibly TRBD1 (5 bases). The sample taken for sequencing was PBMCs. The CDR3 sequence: CATSSVVGHEQFF. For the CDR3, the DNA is TGTGCCACCAGCAGTGTAGTGGGGCATGAGCAGTTCTTC.